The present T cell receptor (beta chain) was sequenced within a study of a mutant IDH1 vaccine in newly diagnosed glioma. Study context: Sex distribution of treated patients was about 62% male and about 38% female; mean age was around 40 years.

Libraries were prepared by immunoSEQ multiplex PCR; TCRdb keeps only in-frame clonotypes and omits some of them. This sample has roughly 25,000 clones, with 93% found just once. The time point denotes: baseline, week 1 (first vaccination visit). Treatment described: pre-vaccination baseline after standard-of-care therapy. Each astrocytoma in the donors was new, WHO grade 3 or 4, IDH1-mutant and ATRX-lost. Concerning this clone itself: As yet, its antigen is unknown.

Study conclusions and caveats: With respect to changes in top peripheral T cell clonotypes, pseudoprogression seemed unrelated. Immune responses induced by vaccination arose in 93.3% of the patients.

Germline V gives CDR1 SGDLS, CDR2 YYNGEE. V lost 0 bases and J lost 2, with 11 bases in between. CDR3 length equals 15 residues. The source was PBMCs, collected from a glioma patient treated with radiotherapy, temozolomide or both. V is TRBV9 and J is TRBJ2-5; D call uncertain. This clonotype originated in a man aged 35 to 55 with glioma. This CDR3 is CASSVEGVLQETQYF. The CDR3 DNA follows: TGTGCCAGCAGCGTAGAGGGCGTGTTGCAAGAGACCCAGTACTTC.